This is a list of T cell receptor beta chains from one sample in a study of blood T cell repertoires in COVID-19. Sequencing was performed with immunoSEQ multiplex PCR; in TCRdb, only in-frame clones are kept and a portion is missing. The data contain approximately 160,000 clones, 90% of them singletons. The sequenced material came from peripheral blood. The receptors come from a man in his forties or fifties with acute or convalescent COVID-19. The CDR3 runs from the conserved cysteine through the conserved F or W. A D gene is named only where the DNA matches it firmly. Clone sizes are given selectively: once, few, many, or a class where the clone is expanded.

CDR3 | DNA | D | size | J | length | V
CASSEDFGETQYF | TGTGCCAGCAGCGAGGACTTCGGGGAGACCCAGTACTTC | . | . | TRBJ2-5 | 13 | TRBV9
CASSETGTSVGEQFF | TGTGCCAGCAGTGAAACCGGGACTAGCGTTGGTGAGCAGTTCTTC | TRBD2 | . | TRBJ2-1 | 15 | TRBV2
CASSRTVNTGELFF | TGTGCCAGTAGTAGGACAGTAAACACCGGGGAGCTGTTTTTT | . | . | TRBJ2-2 | 14 | TRBV19
CASSFGLNTEAFF | TGTGCCAGCAGTTTCGGGTTGAACACTGAAGCTTTCTTT | . | . | TRBJ1-1 | 13 | TRBV28
CASSLALAGGPHEQFF | TGTGCCAGCAGCTTAGCTCTAGCGGGGGGGCCTCATGAGCAGTTCTTC | TRBD2 | . | TRBJ2-1 | 16 | TRBV7-2
CASSSRLPVGEAFF | TGTGCCAGTAGTAGCCGACTACCGGTAGGGGAAGCTTTCTTT | . | . | TRBJ1-1 | 14 | TRBV19
CASAVLAGGYEQYF | TGTGCCAGCGCCGTTCTAGCGGGAGGTTACGAGCAGTACTTC | TRBD2 | . | TRBJ2-7 | 14 | TRBV27
CASSVTGSRISEKLFF | TGTGCCAGCAGCGTAACAGGGTCAAGGATAAGCGAAAAACTGTTTTTT | . | . | TRBJ1-4 | 16 | TRBV9
CASSLILYEQYF | TGTGCCAGCAGCTTAATTCTCTACGAGCAGTACTTC | . | . | TRBJ2-7 | 12 | TRBV7-9
CASSDLQGRDSPLHF | TGTGCCAGCAGTGACCTACAGGGGCGCGATTCACCCCTCCACTTT | TRBD1 | . | TRBJ1-6 | 15 | TRBV25-1
CASKTGGAMNTEAFF | TGTGCCAGCAAGACAGGGGGTGCTATGAACACTGAAGCTTTCTTT | TRBD1 | . | TRBJ1-1 | 15 | TRBV5-4
CASSLEGTGLGAEAFF | TGCGCCAGCAGCTTGGAGGGGACAGGGCTGGGCGCTGAAGCTTTCTTT | TRBD1 | . | TRBJ1-1 | 16 | TRBV5-1
CASSARDYGYTF | TGTGCCAGCAGCGCTCGGGATTATGGCTACACCTTC | . | . | TRBJ1-2 | 12 | TRBV12-3/TRBV12-4
CASSLSGGHGNTIYF | TGTGCCAGCAGCTTGTCAGGGGGCCATGGAAACACCATATATTTT | TRBD1 | . | TRBJ1-3 | 15 | TRBV11-1
CASGGSNEQFF | TGTGCCAGCGGGGGGAGCAATGAGCAGTTCTTC | . | . | TRBJ2-1 | 11 | TRBV27
CASSRTGVGTEAFF | TGTGCCAGCAGCCGGACAGGGGTGGGCACTGAAGCTTTCTTT | TRBD1 | . | TRBJ1-1 | 14 | TRBV5-6
CASSLTQNNEQFF | TGTGCCAGCAGCTTAACCCAGAACAATGAGCAGTTCTTC | . | . | TRBJ2-1 | 13 | TRBV11-3
CASSTETGNYGYTF | TGTGCCAGCAGCACCGAGACAGGGAACTATGGCTACACCTTC | TRBD1 | once | TRBJ1-2 | 14 | TRBV9
CASSPQPYDRSTDTQYF | TGCGCCAGCAGCCCCCAACCTTATGACAGGAGCACAGATACGCAGTATTTT | . | . | TRBJ2-3 | 17 | TRBV4-1
CASSLLAGGTGELFF | TGTGCCAGCAGCTTGCTAGCGGGGGGGACCGGGGAGCTGTTTTTT | TRBD2 | . | TRBJ2-2 | 15 | TRBV11-2
CASSMAGGSTDTQYF | TGTGCCAGTAGTATGGCGGGCGGAAGCACAGATACGCAGTATTTT | . | . | TRBJ2-3 | 15 | TRBV19
CSVESRGNQPQHF | TGCAGCGTTGAATCCAGGGGAAATCAGCCCCAGCATTTT | . | . | TRBJ1-5 | 13 | TRBV29-1
CASSLEPRQNTEAFF | TGTGCCAGCAGCTTAGAACCGCGACAGAACACTGAAGCTTTCTTT | . | few | TRBJ1-1 | 15 | TRBV7-8
CANGTSGTPIIQETQYF | TGTGCCAATGGGACTAGCGGGACCCCCATAATCCAAGAGACCCAGTACTTC | TRBD2 | . | TRBJ2-5 | 17 | TRBV7-8
CAWTSDRGRRNEQFF | TGTGCCTGGACCTCCGACAGGGGGCGCAGGAATGAGCAGTTCTTC | TRBD1 | . | TRBJ2-1 | 15 | TRBV30
CASSIVQGAWNTEAFF | TGTGCCAGTAGTATTGTCCAGGGGGCATGGAACACTGAAGCTTTCTTT | TRBD1 | few | TRBJ1-1 | 16 | TRBV19
CASRPGRSNTEAFF | TGTGCCAGCAGGCCCGGGAGGTCGAACACTGAAGCTTTCTTT | . | . | TRBJ1-1 | 14 | TRBV6-5
CASSLRQGGSYEQYF | TGTGCCAGCAGTCTGCGGCAGGGAGGGTCCTACGAGCAGTACTTC | TRBD2 | few | TRBJ2-7 | 15 | TRBV27
CASSDTSGPYEQYF | TGTGCCAGCAGCGATACTAGCGGGCCCTACGAGCAGTACTTC | TRBD2 | . | TRBJ2-7 | 14 | TRBV6-2/TRBV6-3
CASRGTGGSEAFF | TGTGCCAGCAGGGGGACAGGGGGTTCTGAAGCTTTCTTT | TRBD1 | . | TRBJ1-1 | 13 | TRBV2
CASSQEVPGNTEAFF | TGCGCCAGCAGCCAAGAAGTTCCGGGAAATACTGAAGCTTTCTTT | . | . | TRBJ1-1 | 15 | TRBV4-1
CASSLVVTSGNEQFF | TGTGCCAGCAGCTTAGTGGTGACTAGCGGCAATGAGCAGTTCTTC | TRBD2 | . | TRBJ2-1 | 15 | TRBV11-3